This T cell receptor (beta chain) was sequenced for a study of blood T cell repertoires in COVID-19. At the level of the study: COVID-19 samples collected from the United States, Italy and Spain covered acute and convalescent phases.

Authors' analysis steps: Amplification of reference gene primers was used by the study to estimate nucleated cell counts. The repertoire was sequenced with immunoSEQ multiplex PCR; TCRdb's copy has only in-frame clones and lacks some. The V and J calls and clone size come from that table; D and trimming were worked out from the DNA. The data show around 70,000 clones, around 75% seen once. This clone was found a few times. Germline V gene sequence: CDR1 SGHDT, CDR2 YYEEEE. Deletions cut 4 bases from V and 0 bases from J, with 10 bases between. The CDR3 runs 14 residues. Sequences were obtained from peripheral blood. The genes are TRBV5-6 and TRBJ1-1; D unclear. The source is a man aged 65-85 years with acute or convalescent COVID-19. This CDR3 is CASSPLTVNTEAFF. The CDR3 DNA reads TGTGCCAGCAGCCCACTAACGGTGAACACTGAAGCTTTCTTT.